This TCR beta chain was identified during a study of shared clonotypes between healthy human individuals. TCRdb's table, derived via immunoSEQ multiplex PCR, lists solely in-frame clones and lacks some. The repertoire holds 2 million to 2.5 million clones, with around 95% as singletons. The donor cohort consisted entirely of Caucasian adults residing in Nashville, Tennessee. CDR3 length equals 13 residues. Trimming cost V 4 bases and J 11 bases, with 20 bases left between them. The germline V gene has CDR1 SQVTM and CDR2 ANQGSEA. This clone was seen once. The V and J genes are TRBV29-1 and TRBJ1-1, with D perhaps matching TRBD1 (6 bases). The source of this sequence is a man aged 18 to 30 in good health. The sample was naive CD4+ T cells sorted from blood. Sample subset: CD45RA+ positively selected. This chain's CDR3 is CSVVPGDPLVAFF. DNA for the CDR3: TGCAGCGTTGTTCCAGGGGACCCGCTAGTGGCTTTCTTT.